The rows below give T cell receptor beta chains drawn from one sample of a study of cytomegalovirus exposure and HLA in healthy donors. The assay was immunoSEQ multiplex PCR, and TCRdb's table has in-frame clones only and misses some. The repertoire holds fewer than 110,000 clones, 60% to 75% seen once, with approximately 2% in the top ten. The sequencing sample was made of PBMCs. These receptors originate from a woman in her forties in good health and CMV-seronegative. Both conserved end residues are part of each CDR3. The D gene is left open where the match is weak. Clone size, where shown, is once, few, many, or a class for clones that have expanded.

V gene: TRBV5-1; CDR3 length: 17; J gene: TRBJ2-1; clone size: .; D gene: TRBD2; CDR3 protein: CASSLAASSGSSDEQFF; CDR3 DNA: TGCGCCAGCAGCTTGGCCGCGTCTAGCGGGAGTAGCGATGAGCAGTTCTTC
V gene: TRBV5-1; CDR3 length: 16; J gene: TRBJ2-7; clone size: .; D gene: TRBD2; CDR3 protein: CASSILTSGSSYEQYF; CDR3 DNA: TGCGCCAGCAGCATCCTAACTAGCGGGAGCTCCTACGAGCAGTACTTC
V gene: TRBV6-5; CDR3 length: 15; J gene: TRBJ2-7; clone size: few; D gene: TRBD1; CDR3 protein: CASSSPADRVVEQYF; CDR3 DNA: TGTGCCAGCAGTTCGCCAGCGGACAGGGTGGTCGAGCAGTACTTC
V gene: TRBV11-1; CDR3 length: 12; J gene: TRBJ2-7; clone size: .; D gene: .; CDR3 protein: CASSLIPYEQYF; CDR3 DNA: TGTGCCAGCAGCTTAATCCCCTACGAGCAGTACTTC
V gene: TRBV28; CDR3 length: 12; J gene: TRBJ2-5; clone size: .; D gene: .; CDR3 protein: CASSLLRGPQYF; CDR3 DNA: TGTGCCAGCAGTTTATTGCGGGGGCCCCAGTACTTC
V gene: TRBV18; CDR3 length: 15; J gene: TRBJ2-3; clone size: .; D gene: .; CDR3 protein: CASSPVREGTDTQYF; CDR3 DNA: TGTGCCAGCTCACCTGTGAGGGAAGGCACAGATACGCAGTATTTT
V gene: TRBV10-3; CDR3 length: 19; J gene: TRBJ2-7; clone size: .; D gene: .; CDR3 protein: CAISESIGYGGPRSYEQYF; CDR3 DNA: TGTGCCATCAGTGAGTCGATCGGATACGGGGGGCCCAGATCCTACGAGCAGTACTTC
V gene: TRBV19; CDR3 length: 14; J gene: TRBJ2-1; clone size: .; D gene: .; CDR3 protein: CASSINGGRVGQFF; CDR3 DNA: TGTGCCAGTAGTATTAACGGGGGAAGGGTGGGGCAGTTCTTC
V gene: TRBV5-1; CDR3 length: 16; J gene: TRBJ2-7; clone size: .; D gene: .; CDR3 protein: CASSLFPPNRDYEQYF; CDR3 DNA: TGCGCCAGCAGCTTGTTCCCCCCAAACCGCGACTACGAGCAGTACTTC
V gene: TRBV18; CDR3 length: 16; J gene: TRBJ2-7; clone size: once; D gene: TRBD1; CDR3 protein: CASSPRSDSTGNEQYF; CDR3 DNA: TGTGCCAGCTCACCCCGTTCCGACTCGACAGGGAACGAGCAGTACTTC
V gene: TRBV6-5; CDR3 length: 15; J gene: TRBJ1-2; clone size: .; D gene: .; CDR3 protein: CASSLSEDRPYGYTF; CDR3 DNA: TGTGCCAGCAGTTTAAGCGAGGACAGACCTTATGGCTACACCTTC
V gene: TRBV7-3; CDR3 length: 16; J gene: TRBJ2-7; clone size: .; D gene: TRBD1; CDR3 protein: CASSQGVTGELGEQYF; CDR3 DNA: TGTGCCAGCAGCCAAGGGGTAACAGGGGAATTAGGCGAGCAGTACTTC
V gene: TRBV29-1; CDR3 length: 13; J gene: TRBJ2-5; clone size: .; D gene: .; CDR3 protein: CSVAIGQKETQYF; CDR3 DNA: TGCAGCGTTGCCATTGGACAGAAAGAGACCCAGTACTTC
V gene: TRBV6-5; CDR3 length: 15; J gene: TRBJ2-2; clone size: .; D gene: TRBD2; CDR3 protein: CASNPTSGNTGELFF; CDR3 DNA: TGTGCCAGCAACCCGACTAGCGGGAACACCGGGGAGCTGTTTTTT
V gene: TRBV7-8; CDR3 length: 16; J gene: TRBJ2-2; clone size: .; D gene: TRBD2; CDR3 protein: CASSLGLAANTGELFF; CDR3 DNA: TGTGCCAGCAGCTTGGGACTAGCGGCAAACACCGGGGAGCTGTTTTTT
V gene: TRBV5-6; CDR3 length: 15; J gene: TRBJ2-7; clone size: .; D gene: TRBD1; CDR3 protein: CASTIDSDRLPEQYF; CDR3 DNA: TGTGCCAGCACCATTGACTCGGACAGGCTCCCCGAGCAGTACTTC
V gene: TRBV18; CDR3 length: 17; J gene: TRBJ1-4; clone size: .; D gene: .; CDR3 protein: CASSPSQGFGTNEKLFF; CDR3 DNA: TGTGCCAGCTCACCATCACAGGGATTTGGAACTAATGAAAAACTGTTTTTT
V gene: TRBV27; CDR3 length: 13; J gene: TRBJ2-7; clone size: .; D gene: .; CDR3 protein: CASSFVGAYEQYF; CDR3 DNA: TGTGCCAGCAGTTTTGTAGGGGCCTACGAGCAGTACTTC
V gene: TRBV27; CDR3 length: 15; J gene: TRBJ2-7; clone size: .; D gene: TRBD1; CDR3 protein: CASSSWDSPTYEQYF; CDR3 DNA: TGTGCCAGCAGTAGCTGGGACAGCCCGACCTACGAGCAGTACTTC
V gene: TRBV9; CDR3 length: 18; J gene: TRBJ2-5; clone size: .; D gene: TRBD2; CDR3 protein: CASSVGLAGKLYQETQYF; CDR3 DNA: TGTGCCAGCAGCGTAGGGCTAGCGGGCAAGCTGTACCAAGAGACCCAGTACTTC
V gene: TRBV5-4; CDR3 length: 15; J gene: TRBJ1-2; clone size: few; D gene: TRBD1; CDR3 protein: CASSDDRGLTYGYTF; CDR3 DNA: TGTGCCAGCAGCGACGACAGGGGGCTTACCTATGGCTACACCTTC
V gene: TRBV7-9; CDR3 length: 12; J gene: TRBJ1-4; clone size: .; D gene: .; CDR3 protein: CASMRGDEKLFF; CDR3 DNA: TGTGCCAGCATGCGGGGGGATGAAAAACTGTTTTTT
V gene: TRBV19; CDR3 length: 15; J gene: TRBJ1-1; clone size: .; D gene: .; CDR3 protein: CARVLQGCRNTEAFF; CDR3 DNA: TGTGCCAGGGTTCTCCAGGGTTGTAGGAACACTGAAGCTTTCTTT
V gene: TRBV19; CDR3 length: 18; J gene: TRBJ2-1; clone size: .; D gene: .; CDR3 protein: CASSIIPRQSGAPNEQFF; CDR3 DNA: TGTGCCAGTAGTATAATCCCCCGACAGTCTGGAGCTCCCAATGAGCAGTTCTTC
V gene: TRBV27; CDR3 length: 14; J gene: TRBJ1-2; clone size: .; D gene: .; CDR3 protein: CASSSHRAFYGYTF; CDR3 DNA: TGTGCCAGCAGTTCCCACAGGGCGTTCTATGGCTACACCTTC
V gene: TRBV6-4; CDR3 length: 13; J gene: TRBJ1-1; clone size: .; D gene: .; CDR3 protein: CASSDDMNTEAFF; CDR3 DNA: TGTGCCAGCAGTGACGACATGAACACTGAAGCTTTCTTT
V gene: TRBV27; CDR3 length: 14; J gene: TRBJ2-7; clone size: .; D gene: .; CDR3 protein: CASSLSGTTYEQYF; CDR3 DNA: TGTGCCAGCAGTTTAAGTGGCACCACCTACGAGCAGTACTTC
V gene: TRBV19; CDR3 length: 18; J gene: TRBJ2-7; clone size: .; D gene: TRBD2; CDR3 protein: CASSIGTTSGINSYEQYF; CDR3 DNA: TGTGCCAGTAGTATAGGGACAACTAGCGGGATTAACTCCTACGAGCAGTACTTC
V gene: TRBV27; CDR3 length: 15; J gene: TRBJ1-5; clone size: .; D gene: .; CDR3 protein: CASSLGTSSDQPQHF; CDR3 DNA: TGTGCCAGCAGTTTAGGGACATCCTCCGATCAGCCCCAGCATTTT
V gene: TRBV19; CDR3 length: 17; J gene: TRBJ1-5; clone size: .; D gene: TRBD1; CDR3 protein: CVSSTYRDSALGQPQHF; CDR3 DNA: TGTGTCAGTAGTACCTATCGGGACAGTGCTCTCGGTCAGCCCCAGCATTTT
V gene: TRBV6-6; CDR3 length: 14; J gene: TRBJ1-3; clone size: .; D gene: .; CDR3 protein: CASSYSTVGNTIYF; CDR3 DNA: TGTGCCAGCAGTTACTCGACAGTTGGAAACACCATATATTTT
V gene: TRBV5-1; CDR3 length: 17; J gene: TRBJ2-2; clone size: .; D gene: TRBD2; CDR3 protein: CASSLAGGRASPGELFF; CDR3 DNA: TGCGCCAGCAGCTTGGCGGGCGGGAGGGCCTCCCCCGGGGAGCTGTTTTTT
V gene: TRBV7-3; CDR3 length: 18; J gene: TRBJ2-3; clone size: .; D gene: TRBD2; CDR3 protein: CASSLAAGGPSSTDTQYF; CDR3 DNA: TGTGCCAGCAGCTTAGCAGCGGGGGGCCCTTCAAGCACAGATACGCAGTATTTT
V gene: TRBV15; CDR3 length: 19; J gene: TRBJ2-7; clone size: .; D gene: .; CDR3 protein: CATSRDFPFVGGRGDEQYF; CDR3 DNA: TGTGCCACCAGCAGAGATTTTCCCTTCGTCGGGGGTCGAGGCGACGAGCAGTACTTC
V gene: TRBV11-2; CDR3 length: 15; J gene: TRBJ2-1; clone size: .; D gene: TRBD2; CDR3 protein: CASSLLAGDYNEQFF; CDR3 DNA: TGTGCCAGCAGCCTACTAGCGGGAGATTACAATGAGCAGTTCTTC
V gene: TRBV9; CDR3 length: 15; J gene: TRBJ2-3; clone size: few; D gene: .; CDR3 protein: CASSVDGYRTDTQYF; CDR3 DNA: TGTGCCAGCAGCGTAGACGGTTACCGCACAGATACGCAGTATTTT
V gene: TRBV7-7; CDR3 length: 15; J gene: TRBJ2-7; clone size: few; D gene: TRBD2; CDR3 protein: CASSLSPGTSVEQYF; CDR3 DNA: TGTGCTAGCAGCTTATCCCCCGGGACTAGCGTAGAGCAGTACTTC
V gene: TRBV6-4; CDR3 length: 13; J gene: TRBJ2-5; clone size: .; D gene: .; CDR3 protein: CASSDSIQETQYF; CDR3 DNA: TGTGCCAGCAGTGACTCTATACAAGAGACCCAGTACTTC
V gene: TRBV11-2; CDR3 length: 18; J gene: TRBJ2-2; clone size: .; D gene: .; CDR3 protein: CASSLGVAGGENTGELFF; CDR3 DNA: TGTGCCAGCAGCTTAGGGGTGGCTGGGGGCGAGAACACCGGGGAGCTGTTTTTT
V gene: TRBV7-7; CDR3 length: 15; J gene: TRBJ2-5; clone size: .; D gene: TRBD2; CDR3 protein: CASSRVRGDQETQYF; CDR3 DNA: TGTGCTAGCAGCCGTGTACGGGGGGACCAAGAGACCCAGTACTTC
V gene: TRBV9; CDR3 length: 16; J gene: TRBJ2-3; clone size: .; D gene: TRBD2; CDR3 protein: CASSVDPAGATDTQYF; CDR3 DNA: TGTGCCAGCAGCGTAGATCCAGCGGGAGCCACAGATACGCAGTATTTT
V gene: TRBV27; CDR3 length: 13; J gene: TRBJ1-1; clone size: .; D gene: .; CDR3 protein: CASSYGEDTEAFF; CDR3 DNA: TGTGCCAGCAGTTACGGGGAGGACACTGAAGCTTTCTTT
V gene: TRBV6-6; CDR3 length: 15; J gene: TRBJ1-6; clone size: .; D gene: TRBD1; CDR3 protein: CASRGQGIIHSPLHF; CDR3 DNA: TGTGCCAGCAGGGGACAGGGGATTATACATTCACCCCTCCACTTT
V gene: TRBV2; CDR3 length: 14; J gene: TRBJ2-7; clone size: .; D gene: .; CDR3 protein: CASSVGDGPYEQYF; CDR3 DNA: TGTGCCAGCAGTGTGGGAGACGGTCCCTACGAGCAGTACTTC
V gene: TRBV30; CDR3 length: 13; J gene: TRBJ2-3; clone size: few; D gene: TRBD1; CDR3 protein: CARRQGSTDTQYF; CDR3 DNA: TGTGCCCGCAGACAGGGGAGCACAGATACGCAGTATTTT
V gene: TRBV19; CDR3 length: 16; J gene: TRBJ1-2; clone size: .; D gene: .; CDR3 protein: CASSIDYRIKGNGYTF; CDR3 DNA: TGTGCCAGTAGTATAGATTACAGGATCAAGGGAAATGGCTACACCTTC
V gene: TRBV21-1; CDR3 length: 20; J gene: TRBJ2-2; clone size: once; D gene: .; CDR3 protein: CASSKDSWGGQGANTGELFF; CDR3 DNA: TGTGCCAGCAGCAAAGATTCCTGGGGGGGACAGGGGGCGAACACCGGGGAGCTGTTTTTT
V gene: TRBV9; CDR3 length: 14; J gene: TRBJ2-7; clone size: .; D gene: .; CDR3 protein: CASSPGQPSYEQYF; CDR3 DNA: TGTGCCAGCAGCCCTGGACAGCCTTCCTACGAGCAGTACTTC
V gene: TRBV4-3; CDR3 length: 16; J gene: TRBJ2-7; clone size: .; D gene: .; CDR3 protein: CASSQEERQGGHEQYF; CDR3 DNA: TGCGCCAGCAGCCAAGAGGAGAGGCAGGGGGGCCACGAGCAGTACTTC